Listed below are T cell receptor beta chains from one sample, sequenced in a study of blood T cell repertoires in COVID-19. Sequencing was performed with immunoSEQ multiplex PCR; in TCRdb, only in-frame clones are kept and a portion is missing. The sample lists fewer than 250,000 clones; around 86% were seen once. The sequenced sample consisted of peripheral blood. These receptors were taken from a woman of 80 years or more with COVID-19, enrolled during active disease. Each CDR3 is given with its conserved first and last residue. The D gene is left open where the match is weak. Clone size is shown for a subset of rows, as once, few, many or a class of expanded clone.

v_gene	abundance	d_gene	j_gene	len	CDR3nt	CDR3aa
TRBV5-6	few	TRBD1	TRBJ1-6	14	TGTGCCAGCAGCTTGGGACAGGGAGGTTCACCCCTCCACTTT	CASSLGQGGSPLHF
TRBV7-2	.	TRBD1	TRBJ1-2	19	TGTGCCAGCAGCTTAGACCTATACCGGGACAGGGGATTTAACTATGGCTACACCTTC	CASSLDLYRDRGFNYGYTF
TRBV19	.	.	TRBJ1-5	16	TGTGCCAGTAGTATAGTAGAGGGAAGAAGCAATCAGCCCCAGCATTTT	CASSIVEGRSNQPQHF
TRBV9	.	TRBD1	TRBJ2-1	15	TGTGCCAGCAGCGGCCGGACAGGGCTATACAATGAGCAGTTCTTC	CASSGRTGLYNEQFF
TRBV19	.	.	TRBJ2-2	15	TGTGCCAGTAGTTCTCCGGGATTAATCGCCGGGGAGCTGTTTTTT	CASSSPGLIAGELFF
TRBV5-1	.	.	TRBJ1-1	14	TGCGCCAGCAGCCGGGAGGTCATGAACACTGAAGCTTTCTTT	CASSREVMNTEAFF
TRBV30	.	TRBD1	TRBJ1-1	13	TGTGCCTGGAGTGCCCAGGGGGGCACTGAAGCTTTCTTT	CAWSAQGGTEAFF
TRBV7-2	.	TRBD1	TRBJ1-3	14	TGTGCCAGCAGCCCCCAGGGGGGTGGAAACACCATATATTTT	CASSPQGGGNTIYF
TRBV28	.	TRBD1	TRBJ2-3	13	TGTGCCAGCAGGGGGACAGGGAGAGATACGCAGTATTTT	CASRGTGRDTQYF
TRBV3-1/TRBV3-2	.	.	TRBJ2-1	15	TGTGCCAGCGCCTGGAGGACTTTGAATTACAATGAGCAGTTCTTC	CASAWRTLNYNEQFF
TRBV28	.	.	TRBJ1-2	14	TGTGCCAGCAGGAGGACAGCCGGGAACTATGGCTACACCTTC	CASRRTAGNYGYTF
TRBV4-3	.	.	TRBJ2-5	13	TGCGCCAGCAGCCTCCTGACTGGGGAGACCCAGTACTTC	CASSLLTGETQYF
TRBV7-3	.	.	TRBJ1-1	14	TGTGCCAGCAGCCCAGCGGGGGGTTTCACTGAAGCTTTCTTT	CASSPAGGFTEAFF
TRBV28	.	TRBD1	TRBJ1-5	16	TGTGCCAGCAGTTTCAGGCAGGGGGCTAGCAATCAGCCCCAGCATTTT	CASSFRQGASNQPQHF
TRBV4-2	.	.	TRBJ1-1	12	TGTGCCAGCAGCCAAGATATAAGGGGGGCTTTCTTT	CASSQDIRGAFF
TRBV4-1	.	.	TRBJ1-2	13	TGCGCCAGCAGCCCAATATCAAGAGAAGGCTACACCTTC	CASSPISREGYTF
TRBV7-2	few	.	TRBJ2-3	16	TGTGCCAGCAGCTTCGGTGTCCGGCTAGCGACAGATACGCAGTATTTT	CASSFGVRLATDTQYF
TRBV27	.	TRBD1	TRBJ1-2	14	TGTGCCAGCAGTTTATCCCCCGGGACAGATGGCTACACCTTC	CASSLSPGTDGYTF
TRBV5-1	.	TRBD2	TRBJ2-1	15	TGCGCCAGCAGAAACGGACTAGCGACTAACAATGAGCAGTTCTTC	CASRNGLATNNEQFF
TRBV24-1	.	.	TRBJ1-2	13	TGTGCCACCAGTGCCTCACTTAGAGGGGGCTACACCTTC	CATSASLRGGYTF
TRBV7-8	.	.	TRBJ1-5	15	TGTGCCAGCAGCATCCAGCGGGCCAGCAATCAGCCCCAGCATTTT	CASSIQRASNQPQHF
TRBV11-2	.	.	TRBJ1-1	11	TGTGCCAGTAAAATGAACACTGAAGCTTTCTTT	CASKMNTEAFF
TRBV5-4	.	.	TRBJ1-5	13	TGTGCCAGCAGCTTAAGGGGAACTCAGCCCCAGCATTTT	CASSLRGTQPQHF
TRBV5-1	.	.	TRBJ1-1	15	TGCGCCAGCAGCTTGGATCCGGAGAGGTTTGCTGAAGCTTTCTTT	CASSLDPERFAEAFF
TRBV6-2/TRBV6-3	.	TRBD1	TRBJ1-5	16	TGTGCCAGCAGTTTCCACCTGGACAGGGGATTTCAGCCCCAGCATTTT	CASSFHLDRGFQPQHF
TRBV7-9	.	TRBD2	TRBJ2-3	16	TGTGCCAGCAGCCTCGGACTAGCGGGAAACACAGATACGCAGTATTTT	CASSLGLAGNTDTQYF
TRBV18	.	TRBD1	TRBJ1-5	18	TGTGCCAGCTCATCTCAGGGGGGTTATTATTTAGGGTATCAGCCCCAGCATTTT	CASSSQGGYYLGYQPQHF
TRBV19	.	TRBD1	TRBJ1-5	17	TGTGCCAGTAATTCACACCCGGGACAGGGGGCGAGTCAGCCCCAGCATTTT	CASNSHPGQGASQPQHF
TRBV25-1	.	TRBD2	TRBJ2-7	13	TGTGCCAGCAGCCTGGGGACTAGCGGGACCTTGTACTTC	CASSLGTSGTLYF
TRBV18	.	.	TRBJ1-4	14	TGTGCCAGCTCACCAGCTAACCGGGATGAAAAACTGTTTTTT	CASSPANRDEKLFF
TRBV21-1	.	.	TRBJ2-6	21	TGTGCCAGCAGCAAAGATAAGTCGGTACGGGACAGGGCCCCCGGGGCCAACGTCCTGACTTTC	CASSKDKSVRDRAPGANVLTF
TRBV7-8	.	TRBD1	TRBJ1-2	15	TGTGCCAGCAGCCTGGGGACAGGGCCCATCTATGGCTACACCTTC	CASSLGTGPIYGYTF
TRBV28	once	TRBD1	TRBJ1-5	14	TGTGCCAGCAGCTCGGACAGGGGGCAACAGCCCCAGCATTTT	CASSSDRGQQPQHF
TRBV19	.	.	TRBJ1-5	15	TGTGCCTCAAGGGGGATTGGAGATAGCAATCAGCCCCAGCATTTT	CASRGIGDSNQPQHF
TRBV5-8	.	.	TRBJ1-5	14	TGTGCCAGCAGCTTCAAAGGTCGAGCGCAGCCCCAGCATTTT	CASSFKGRAQPQHF
TRBV6-5	.	.	TRBJ1-6	15	TGTGCCAGCAGTAAATACGAGGGCGTGGGATCACCCCTCCACTTT	CASSKYEGVGSPLHF
TRBV9	.	.	TRBJ2-7	15	TGTGCCAGCAGCGTAGCAATACAGGGACCCTACGAGCAGTACTTC	CASSVAIQGPYEQYF
TRBV5-4	.	.	TRBJ1-4	14	TGTGCCAGCAGCCCCAGTCCATCCAATGAAAAACTGTTTTTT	CASSPSPSNEKLFF